The present entry profiles one T cell receptor beta chain with its context. The authors' processing: Amplification of reference gene primers provided the estimated nucleated cell counts. The table came from immunoSEQ multiplex PCR; TCRdb's copy has only in-frame clones and leaves some out. V and J calls and clone size are as listed in that table; D and trimming were resolved from the DNA. The table shows just under 55,000 clones, with around 83% occurring only once. This entry is derived from a study of blood T cell repertoires in COVID-19. Study as a whole: Samples came from the United States, Italy and Spain, spanning acute and convalescent COVID-19.

Sequenced material: peripheral blood. The source of this sequence is a woman aged 60-75 years with acute or convalescent COVID-19.

CDR3: CASSRDRGNNQPQHF. The CDR3 DNA reads as TGTGCCAGCAGTCGGGACAGGGGGAACAATCAGCCCCAGCATTTT. V is TRBV6-5 and J is TRBJ1-5; 11 bases are shared with TRBD1. CDR1 and CDR2 from the germline V gene are MNHEY and SVGAGI. Trimming at V came to 5 bases and at J to 3 bases, leaving 3 bases not matched to a gene. The CDR3 runs 15 residues.